This paragraph covers one TCR beta chain sequence. What it binds is unknown. The sample comes from a study of T cell responses to AZD1222 COVID-19 vaccine. Produced via immunoSEQ multiplex PCR; TCRdb's table is partial and in-frame only. This repertoire shows about 150,000 clones, around nine tenths found once; its top ten account for 1.5%. Overall study results and limits: Spike-specific TCR repertoires showed rising breadth and depth after two AZD1222 doses.

Researchers grouped second doses given at about 4 or about 12 weeks into one pool. The source is an adult who received the AZD1222 COVID-19 vaccine. This sample comprised peripheral blood, obtained 28 days after the second AZD1222 dose.

CDR3 coding DNA: TGTGCCAGCAGCTACCCAATCCTCGGGGCCCAGGGTGGCTACACCTTC. Translating it yields CASSYPILGAQGGYTF. The chain is built from TRBV6-5 and TRBJ1-2, with D perhaps matching TRBD1 (5 bases). Germline loops: CDR1 MNHEY, CDR2 SVGAGI. This CDR3 is built from 16 residues. The V and J ends lost 6 bases and 7 bases respectively, with 24 bases between them.